This TCR beta chain originates from a study of T cell repertoires in cytomegalovirus infection. Study summary: Evidence of both CMV infection and a matching HLA type came from public TCR beta signatures.

This clonotype was observed a handful of times. The antigen is not known. TCRdb reanalysed the reads using MiXCR and keeps one entry per CDR3 protein. The table shows approximately 500,000 distinct CDR3 sequences, with 16% occurring only once. CDR1 SGHAT and CDR2 FQNNGV come from the germline V gene. Trimming left V 5 bases short and J 3 bases short, with 15 bases between. The CDR3 loop spans 15 amino acids. Study-level findings and limits: CMV-specific TCR beta clonotypes restricted by HLA-C were the ones dominating the ex vivo response. Individuals carrying CMV plus the relevant HLA were identified by cumulative frequency of public TCR beta families.

The chain has TRBV11-2 and TRBJ2-3; D remains ambiguous. The TCR comes from a human donor in good health (CMV status not recorded). Some clones in this sample may be carry-over from other donors' samples. The material sequenced was CD8+ T cells from PBMCs. DNA for the CDR3: TGTGCCAGCAGCGTTAGTAATCGCCCAACAGATACGCAGTATTTT. It yields the protein CASSVSNRPTDTQYF.